This T cell receptor beta chain was found in a study of circulating and synovial CD4+ cells in juvenile arthritis. This table comes from immunoSEQ multiplex PCR, and its TCRdb copy is limited to in-frame clones, with some not included. This repertoire shows roughly 2,300 clones, under 90% found once; its top ten account for roughly 3.3%. This clone was seen only a few times. Its target is unknown. Trimming pared 7 bases from V and 0 bases from J, leaving 15 bases between. This CDR3 comprises 15 residues. Germline values: CDR1 MNHEY, CDR2 SVGAGI. General study results and limits: Diversity here was lower than in bulk blood CD4 cells. Overlap with synovium rose as more T cells were sequenced. Circulating pathogenic-like lymphocytes shared a substantially higher fraction of CDR3 sequences with synovium than bulk blood.

Patients with active juvenile idiopathic arthritis donated these samples. This sequence was found in a human donor with juvenile idiopathic arthritis. The chain is built from TRBV6-5 and TRBJ2-5; a weak D match, TRBD1 (5 bases). The sample was HLA-DR+ CD4+ T cells from blood. The subset here: circulating pathogenic-like lymphocytes, sorted as HLA-DR+CD14-CD3+CD4+CD25low/- blood T cells. The CDR3 loop reads CASTDRSDYQETQYF. As DNA, the CDR3 is TGTGCCAGCACCGACAGAAGTGACTACCAAGAGACCCAGTACTTC.